The clone carrying this T cell receptor (beta chain) is a singleton in its sample. Clones were read by immunoSEQ multiplex PCR, and TCRdb kept only the in-frame ones, dropping some. The sample has about 12,000 clones; approximately 88% are singletons. These data originate in a study of T cell changes during pregnancy in multiple sclerosis. This CDR3 spans 16 amino acids. The germline V gene encodes CDR1 MNHEY and CDR2 SVGAGI. V lost 0 bases to trimming and J lost 7 bases; unmatched junction nucleotides: 2. This chain connects TRBV6-5 to TRBJ2-1, with TRBD2 identical over 14 bases. The sequence came from a female donor in good health, enrolled as a control in a pregnancy study. Specimen: CD8+ T cells from peripheral blood mononuclear cells, collected in the second trimester of pregnancy. DNA for the CDR3: TGTGCCAGCAGTTACTCGACTAGCGGGAGGGTTAATGAGCAGTTCTTC. Its protein product is CASSYSTSGRVNEQFF.